This entry describes one TCR beta chain. The data derive from a study of blood T cell repertoires in COVID-19. Across the whole study: From the United States, Italy and Spain came samples of acute and convalescent COVID-19. PBMCs, B-cell-depleted T cells, or T cells were the source of the cDNA or gDNA that made up the material.

Original data processing: Cell counts per sample came from amplifying reference gene primers. Using immunoSEQ multiplex PCR, the repertoire was profiled, and TCRdb retains in-frame clones only, with some absent. The DNA was the basis for D and trimming; V, J and clone size are from that table. The repertoire holds approximately 410,000 clones, with approximately 90% as singletons. V dropped 0 bases and J dropped 0 bases, with 6 bases sitting between them. Germline lookup yields CDR1 ENHRY and CDR2 SYGVKD. CDR3 length: 14 residues. The clonotype was recovered from a woman aged 30 to 39 with active or convalescent COVID-19. The material sequenced was peripheral blood. The chain combines TRBV10-3 with TRBJ2-7; D is uncertain. The CDR3 region is CAISESADSYEQYF. The CDR3 region has the DNA TGTGCCATCAGTGAGTCCGCGGACTCCTACGAGCAGTACTTC.